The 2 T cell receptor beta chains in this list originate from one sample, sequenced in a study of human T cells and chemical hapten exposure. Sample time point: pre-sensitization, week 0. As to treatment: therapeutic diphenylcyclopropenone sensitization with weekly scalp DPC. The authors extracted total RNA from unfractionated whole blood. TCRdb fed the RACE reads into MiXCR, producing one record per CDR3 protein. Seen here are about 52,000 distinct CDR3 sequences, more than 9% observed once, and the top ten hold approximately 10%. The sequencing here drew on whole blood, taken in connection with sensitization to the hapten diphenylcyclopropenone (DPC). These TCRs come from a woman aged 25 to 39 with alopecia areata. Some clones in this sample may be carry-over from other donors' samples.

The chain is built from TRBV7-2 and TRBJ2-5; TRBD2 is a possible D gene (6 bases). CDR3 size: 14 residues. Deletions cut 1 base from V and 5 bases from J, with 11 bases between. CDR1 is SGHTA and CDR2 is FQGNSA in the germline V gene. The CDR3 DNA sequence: TGTGCCAGCAGCTTAGACGCGGCGGGGGAGACCCAGTACTTC. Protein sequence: CASSLDAAGETQYF.

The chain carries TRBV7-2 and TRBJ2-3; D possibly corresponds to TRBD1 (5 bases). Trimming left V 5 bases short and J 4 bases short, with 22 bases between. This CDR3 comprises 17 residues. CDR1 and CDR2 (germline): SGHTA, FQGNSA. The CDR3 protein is CASSPRGNDPVPDTQYF. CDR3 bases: TGTGCCAGCAGCCCAAGGGGCAATGACCCTGTCCCAGATACGCAGTATTTT.